This T cell receptor (beta chain) was profiled in a study of T cells expressing NK-cell markers. For the study at large: Repertoire data for TCR beta were derived from sorted T cells (CD3+CD56+NKG2C+, CD3+CD56+NKG2C- and CD3+CD56-NKG2C+). Within the sequenced cohort of eight donors, seven exhibited HCMV seropositivity and one was seronegative.

General study points: Of the CD8+ T cell pool in several donors, roughly 1.0-7.5% was accounted for by dominant NKG2C+ clonotypes. Clones of NKG2C+ T cells that had expanded were of unclear HCMV specificity.

Points on this clonotype: The antigen remains unidentified.

TCRdb processed the 5' RACE reads again and assigns one entry to each CDR3 protein, with no DNA. The sample has a few hundred thousand distinct CDR3 sequences, and its top ten clones hold 5.2%. The CDR3 runs to 16 residues. Germline V lookup: CDR1 LGHDT, CDR2 YNNKEL (reference sequence). The chain links TRBV3-1 to TRBJ2-7; there is no DNA to check the TCRdb D call of TRBD1. The origin of this receptor is a man aged 18 to 69 in good health. Sequencing was carried out using blood T cells: a sorted CD56 or NKG2C T cell subset, CD4+ or CD8+ T cells, or bulk PBMC T cells (not recorded which). The CDR3 protein is CASSQGHRGLSYEQYF.